The 23 T cell receptor beta chains listed next were all sequenced from one sample in a study of blood T cells in healthy people across ages. For the second PCR, which ran for about 6 to 11 cycles, a sample-barcoded 5' primer and a J-beta primer mix were used. TCRdb re-derived calls from the 5' RACE reads in MiXCR, one entry per CDR3 protein. The data contain hundreds of thousands of distinct CDR3 sequences, roughly 31% of them singletons. The specimen sequenced was blood. The receptors were gathered from a woman older than 75 in good health.

About this clonotype: A much more abundant neighbour one base away suggests this may be a read error. The chain joins TRBV6-2 or TRBV6-3 to TRBJ2-6; D assignment may be TRBD1 or TRBD2 (6 bases each). Germline CDR1 and CDR2: MNHEY and SVGEGT. CDR3 size: 17 residues. CDR3 sequence: CASSLGGLISGANVRTF. CDR3 sequence (DNA): TGTGCCAGCAGTTTAGGGGGACTGATCTCTGGGGCCAACGTCCGGACTTTC.

This clonotype was recorded many times. The V gene is TRBV20-1, the J gene TRBJ2-3; 9 nucleotides align to TRBD1. The trim removed 3 bases at V and 4 bases at J, leaving 8 bases unmatched. Germline V gives CDR1 DFQATT, CDR2 SNEGSKA (reference sequence). This CDR3 region has 15 residues. CDR3 in DNA: TGCAGTGCTAGCTACTCCGGGACAGGGTCAGATACGCAGTATTTT. It specifies CSASYSGTGSDTQYF.

The chain links TRBV7-2 to TRBJ2-3; tentatively, D is TRBD2 (5 bases). In germline, CDR1 is SGHTA, CDR2 FQGNSA. V gave up 4 bases and J gave up 9 bases, with 11 bases separating them. This CDR3 is 12 amino acids long. As DNA, the CDR3 is TGTGCCAGCAGCTCGGAGGTTGCAACGCAGTATTTT. This sequence encodes CASSSEVATQYF.

The chain recombines TRBV20-1 with TRBJ1-5; D gene ambiguous. Germline lookup yields CDR1 DFQATT and CDR2 SNEGSKA (reference sequence). Trimming left V 3 bases short and J 6 bases short, with 15 bases between. The CDR3 has 14 residues. CDR3 bases: TGCAGTGCTAGTGTGGACGAGGGATTTCAGCCCCAGCATTTT. Translating gives CSASVDEGFQPQHF.

This clonotype showed up many times. The chain combines TRBV6-2 or TRBV6-3 with TRBJ2-7, with TRBD1 matching 8 bases. The CDR3 totals 17 residues. With V trimmed by 6 bases and J by 7 bases, 20 bases remained unmatched. The germline V gene encodes CDR1 MNHEY and CDR2 SVGEGT. This chain's CDR3 is CASSPSMSGGGFGEQYF. CDR3 in DNA: TGTGCCAGCAGCCCTTCAATGTCAGGGGGCGGTTTCGGAGAGCAGTACTTC.

There are many counts of this clonotype. V gene TRBV6-2 or TRBV6-3 combines with J gene TRBJ1-5; possible D gene TRBD1, 6 bases. This CDR3 has 15 amino acids. V lost 2 bases, J lost 6 bases, and 14 bases lay in between. Germline assignment: CDR1 MNHEY and CDR2 SVGEGT. The CDR3 nucleotides read TGTGCCAGCAGTTACCCCAGGGGATCCGGTCAGCCCCAGCATTTT. This gives the protein CASSYPRGSGQPQHF.

This clonotype appeared many times. The chain links TRBV20-1 to TRBJ2-5, with TRBD1 matching over 8 bases. Trimming took 8 bases from V and 3 from J; bases not matched to a gene: 8. Germline V gene sequence: CDR1 DFQATT, CDR2 SNEGSKA (reference sequence). This CDR3 region has 13 residues. As DNA, the CDR3 is TGCAGTACCCTCAGGGGGCGCAAAGAGACCCAGTACTTC. Its protein product is CSTLRGRKETQYF.

This clonotype was seen more than once but under ten times. A much larger clone differs from this one at a single base, so this may be a read error. The chain has TRBV5-6 and TRBJ2-1; D tentatively fits TRBD1 or TRBD2 (5 bases each). Per germline, CDR1 SGHDT and CDR2 YYEEEE. This CDR3 region has 17 residues. CDR3 DNA sequence: TGTGCCAACAGCTTTATGTCCACCCGAGGGGCCTACAATGAGCAGTTCTTC. It yields the protein CANSFMSTRGAYNEQFF.

The V call is TRBV19, the J call TRBJ2-3, with 10 bases that match TRBD2. The CDR3 spans 16 residues. Germline-derived CDR1 and CDR2 are LNHDA and SQIVND (reference sequence). V lost 5 bases to trimming and J lost 0 bases; unmatched junction nucleotides: 5. The CDR3 region has the DNA TGTGCCAGTAGTCCAACTAGCGGGGCCAGCACAGATACGCAGTATTTT. Translating gives CASSPTSGASTDTQYF.

CDR3 DNA sequence: TGCAGTGCTAGAGATATCCGGGACTATGGCTACACCTTC. Protein: CSARDIRDYGYTF. V and J are TRBV20-1 and TRBJ1-2; D gene ambiguous. Germline CDR1 DFQATT, CDR2 SNEGSKA (reference sequence). Between the trimmed V and J ends, which lost 0 bases and 3 bases, there was a span of 8 bases. The CDR3 contains 13 residues.

This clonotype was observed many times. The chain has TRBV6-6 and TRBJ2-6; D possibly corresponds to TRBD1 (6 bases). This CDR3 has 18 residues. CDR1 MNHNY and CDR2 SVGAGI come from the germline V gene (reference sequence). The V end lost 4 bases, the J end lost 4 bases, and 20 bases lay between the germline ends. CDR3 in DNA: TGTGCCAGCAGTTTTTCGGCCAGGGGTACCCTCGGGGCCAACGTCCTGACTTTC. As protein: CASSFSARGTLGANVLTF.

A few counts support this clonotype. The chain employs TRBV14 and TRBJ1-6; D is perhaps TRBD1 (5 bases). From germline, CDR1 is SGHDN and CDR2 FVKESK. The V gene lost 2 bases and the J gene lost 5 bases, with 13 bases spanning the gap. The CDR3 is 16 residues long. CDR3 DNA sequence: TGTGCCAGCAGCCAACTTAAGGGGAGGAATAATTCACCCCTCCACTTT. Translation: CASSQLKGRNNSPLHF.

In this sample, this clonotype turned up many times. V and J are TRBV5-6 and TRBJ1-4, with D tentatively TRBD1 (6 bases). Germline CDR1 is SGHDT and CDR2 is YYEEEE. The V end lost 3 bases, the J end lost 7 bases, and 19 bases lay between the germline ends. The CDR3 spans 16 residues. The CDR3 region is CASSSTAGTSGEKLFF. CDR3 nucleotides: TGTGCCAGCAGCTCAACTGCCGGGACATCCGGTGAAAAACTGTTTTTT.

Only a few counts were recorded for this clonotype. Possible read error: a much larger clone is one base away. This chain uses TRBV7-2 with TRBJ2-7; 10 nucleotides match TRBD2. The CDR3 sequence is 15 residues long. The germline V gene encodes CDR1 SGHTA and CDR2 FQGNSA. The V and J ends lost 4 bases and 6 bases, in that order; junction bases with no gene match: 9. In DNA form, the CDR3 reads TGTGCCAGCAGCTGGAGCAGCGGGGGGGCCAGCGAGCAGTACTTC. Encoded protein: CASSWSSGGASEQYF.

V gene TRBV4-3 combines with J gene TRBJ2-5, with a tentative D call TRBD2 (6 bases). Germline V gives CDR1 LGHNA, CDR2 YSLEER. Between the trimmed V and J ends, which lost 0 bases and 0 bases, there was a span of 8 bases. The CDR3 covers 15 residues. The CDR3 region is CASSQDSGHQETQYF. The DNA for the CDR3 is TGCGCCAGCAGCCAAGATAGCGGCCACCAAGAGACCCAGTACTTC.

The chain recombines TRBV18 with TRBJ1-5; D unclear. The CDR3 contains 15 residues. The V and J ends lost 2 bases and 4 bases respectively, with 12 bases between them. CDR1 and CDR2 (germline): KGHSH, LQKENI. For the CDR3, the DNA is TGTGCCAGCTCACCAATCAAGGGCACAAATCAGCCCCAGCATTTT. It is translated as CASSPIKGTNQPQHF.

This clonotype has ten or more counts. The V call is TRBV3-1, the J call TRBJ2-7; D may be TRBD1 (5 bases). V lost 1 base and J 0 bases, leaving 13 bases between the germline ends. The CDR3 totals 16 residues. Germline CDR1 is LGHDT and CDR2 is YNNKEL (reference sequence). CDR3 DNA sequence: TGTGCCAGCAGCCAAGTTTTCAGGGCCCTCTCCTACGAGCAGTACTTC. Protein product: CASSQVFRALSYEQYF.

This clonotype was found a few times. It may be a read error: a sequence one base away is much more abundant. J is TRBJ2-5 and V is TRBV20-1; D not certain. The CDR3 runs to 15 residues. The germline gives CDR1 DFQATT, CDR2 SNEGSKA (reference sequence). V dropped 2 bases and J dropped 2 bases, with 15 bases sitting between them. This CDR3 reads CSARPRLRPQETQYF. In nucleotides, the CDR3 is TGCAGTGCTAGACCACGCTTGCGGCCTCAAGAGACCCAGTACTTC.

This clonotype was detected ten times or more. V usage is TRBV7-8 and J usage is TRBJ1-2; 12 nucleotides match TRBD1. The CDR3 consists of 15 residues. The V gene end was trimmed by 5 bases and the J gene end by 8 bases; junction bases not matched to a gene: 9. Germline CDR1 reads SGHVS; CDR2 reads FQNEAQ. The CDR3 sequence: CASSAAGTGGFGYTF. CDR3 coding DNA: TGTGCCAGCAGCGCAGCCGGGACAGGGGGCTTCGGCTACACCTTC.

This clonotype showed up many times. The rearrangement uses TRBV3-1 and TRBJ2-5; perhaps D is TRBD1 or TRBD2 (6 bases each). The V gene's germline CDR1 is LGHDT and CDR2 YNNKEL (reference sequence). Trimming took 4 bases from V and 1 from J, leaving 16 bases between them. This CDR3 is 16 amino acids long. The CDR3 nucleotides are TGTGCCAGCAGCCCCTGGAGGGGGGCCCTCCAAGAGACCCAGTACTTC. Translated, it gives CASSPWRGALQETQYF.

In this sample, this clonotype turned up a few times. V and J are TRBV15 and TRBJ1-5; D unresolved. Per germline, CDR1 LNHNV and CDR2 YYDKDF (reference sequence). The germline V and J ends were trimmed by 0 bases and 7 bases, with 4 bases remaining between them. This CDR3 is 12 amino acids long. CDR3: CATSRDTQPQHF. The CDR3 DNA reads TGTGCCACCAGCAGAGATACCCAGCCCCAGCATTTT.

There are many counts of this clonotype. This chain links TRBV4-1 with TRBJ2-4; a possible D gene is TRBD2 (5 bases). Between the trimmed V and J ends, which lost 1 base and 6 bases, there was a span of 10 bases. Germline lookup yields CDR1 MGHRA and CDR2 YSYEKL. The CDR3 loop spans 14 amino acids. CDR3 nucleotide sequence: TGCGCCAGCAGCCAAGCTAGCATAGGAAACATTCAGTACTTC. This translates into CASSQASIGNIQYF.

The V call is TRBV7-8, the J call TRBJ1-1, with a possible D match to TRBD1 (5 bases). The CDR3 is 13 residues long. The germline V gene has CDR1 SGHVS and CDR2 FQNEAQ. The V end was cut by 5 bases, the J end by 11 bases, with 18 bases between. The CDR3 nucleotides are TGTGCCAGCAGCCCTCTAGATATTGGGGCGGCTTTCTTT. It yields the protein CASSPLDIGAAFF.